This T cell receptor (beta chain) was profiled in a study of human T cells and chemical hapten exposure. TCRdb re-analysed the RACE reads in MiXCR, keeping a single row per CDR3 protein. The table shows about 120,000 distinct CDR3 sequences, with approximately 15% occurring only once. Time point reported: patch test 1, 2 weeks after DPC sensitization. Treatment: therapeutic diphenylcyclopropenone sensitization with weekly scalp DPC. The germline gives CDR1 LNHNV, CDR2 YYDKDF (reference sequence). CDR3 size: 13 residues. V lost 6 bases to trimming and J lost 4 bases, with 11 bases between them. The sequenced sample was whole blood, obtained in connection with sensitization to the hapten diphenylcyclopropenone (DPC). This sequence originates from a man aged 18 to 35 with alopecia areata. Some clones in this sample may be carry-over from other donors' samples. V and J are TRBV15 and TRBJ2-3; D is perhaps TRBD2 (5 bases). This chain's CDR3 is CATRGEGSDTQYF. CDR3 coding DNA: TGTGCCACCAGGGGAGAGGGTTCAGATACGCAGTATTTT.